The present TCR beta chain was sequenced within a study of CD8 T cells in ankylosing spondylitis. A few counts support this clonotype. What it binds is not known. General study points: There was reportedly significant enrichment of clones that were disease-linked in matched ankylosing spondylitis synovial fluid. Some of these motif variants have turned up before, in reports on reactive arthritis synovial fluid and blood. About 8 highly homologous variants formed a TCR beta motif that appeared characteristic of ankylosing spondylitis blood.

Trimming took off 6 bases at V and 2 bases at J, with 20 bases between the two ends. The CDR3 is 17 residues long. TCRdb fed the 5' RACE reads into MiXCR, producing one record per CDR3 protein. This table has roughly 190,000 distinct CDR3 sequences, around 13% appearing once. This receptor was obtained from a male donor with ankylosing spondylitis or in good health (not recorded which). Material for sequencing was blood, either unsorted or a sorted T cell fraction (not recorded which). This chain joins TRBV12-3 or TRBV12-4 and TRBJ1-5, with D perhaps TRBD1 (5 bases). CDR3 amino acids: CASSLKRWGSGNQPQHF. The DNA of the CDR3 is TGTGCCAGCAGCCTAAAGAGGTGGGGCAGCGGCAATCAGCCCCAGCATTTT.